Each of the 16 T cell receptor beta chains below was sequenced from the same sample in a study of cytomegalovirus exposure and HLA in healthy donors listed by TCRdb under 2017. The method behind the library was the immunoSEQ multiplex PCR assay. For the multiplex PCR, a mixture combining 60 forward primers for TCR Vbeta segments and 13 reverse primers for TCR Jbeta segments was used. TCRdb carries this immuneACCESS record with in-frame sequences only. Its versions omit some clonotypes, under half of them owing to an unresolved V gene in the studies checked, with the rest unexplained. This sample has approximately 190,000 clones in its table, and approximately 78% of those were observed once. Around 0.75% of the sample goes to the ten largest clones. Sequencing was carried out using PBMCs. These receptors all stem from a woman younger than 35 in good health and CMV-seronegative.

The CDR3 here is CASSPGGRSTYEQYF. Here the CDR3 DNA reads TGTGCCAGCAGCCCCGGGGGGCGGAGCACATACGAGCAGTACTTC. The chain is built from TRBV11-1 and TRBJ2-7, with D possibly matching TRBD2 (7 bases). Germline loops: CDR1 SGHAT, CDR2 FQDESV (reference sequence). The V gene lost 5 bases and the J gene lost 4 bases, with 18 bases spanning the gap. The CDR3 sequence is 15 residues long.

The V and J genes are TRBV6-1 and TRBJ2-7; tentative D call: TRBD2 (6 bases). The CDR3 extends over 13 amino acids. V lost 5 bases and J 4 bases, leaving 12 bases between the germline ends. Germline V lookup: CDR1 MNHNS, CDR2 SASEGT. The CDR3 DNA reads TGTGCCAGCAGTTCTCTAGCGAATTACGAGCAGTACTTC. Its translation: CASSSLANYEQYF.

A few counts support this clone. This chain links TRBV6-5 with TRBJ1-5; TRBD1 might be the D (6 bases). CDR1 MNHEY and CDR2 SVGAGI come from the germline V gene. The CDR3 is made up of 15 amino acids. V shed 0 bases and J shed 5 bases, with 11 bases lying between them. The CDR3 loop reads CASSYSGKGDQPQHF. CDR3 DNA: TGTGCCAGCAGTTACTCAGGGAAGGGGGATCAGCCCCAGCATTTT.

The chain recombines TRBV9 with TRBJ2-7; 8 bases fit TRBD2. V dropped 0 bases and J dropped 4; count of bases not matched to a gene: 6. This CDR3 has 15 residues. Germline-derived CDR1 and CDR2 are SGDLS and YYNGEE. DNA of the CDR3: TGTGCCAGCAGCGTAGAAGGGGCTAGCGGGTACGAGCAGTACTTC. Translated, it gives CASSVEGASGYEQYF.

This clone showed up just once. The rearrangement uses TRBV7-9 and TRBJ1-2; TRBD1 is a possible D gene (6 bases). Per the germline V gene, CDR1 is SEHNR and CDR2 is FQNEAQ (reference sequence). CDR3 length: 14 amino acids. V dropped 5 bases and J dropped 6 bases, with 16 bases sitting between them. CDR3 protein: CASSPIRDMDGYTF. CDR3 in DNA: TGTGCCAGCAGCCCGATTAGGGACATGGATGGCTACACCTTC. Supplemented by reference TRBV7-9 and TRBJ1-2, the full variable domain reads DTGVSQNPRHKITKRGQNVTFRCDPISEHNRLYWYRQTLGQGPEFLTYFQNEAQLEKSRLLSDRFSAERPKGSFSTLEIQRTEQGDSAMYLCASSPIRDMDGYTFGSGTRLTVV.

Only a few counts were recorded for this clone. The junction does not match germline at one end; this may be a read error. The genes are TRBV6-6 and TRBJ1-1, with 7 bases aligning to TRBD1. Germline CDR1 and CDR2: MNHNY and SVGAGI (reference sequence). The CDR3 loop spans 15 amino acids. CDR3 sequence (DNA): TGTGCCAGCACCTCAAGCACCGAGAGGACAGGCAGCTGGAGATTT. This codes for CASTSSTERTGSWRF.

This chain uses TRBV7-8 with TRBJ1-2, with TRBD1 as a possible D gene (5 bases). V was cut by 6 bases and J by 4 bases, with 15 bases left in between. The CDR3 length is 14 residues. Germline V gene sequence: CDR1 SGHVS, CDR2 FQNEAQ. In DNA form, the CDR3 reads TGTGCCAGCAGGGAGACCCCGGGACTCTATGGCTACACCTTC. This gives the protein CASRETPGLYGYTF.

The V gene is TRBV6-5, the J gene TRBJ2-4; TRBD2 agrees at 7 bases. V shed 5 bases and J 10 bases; nucleotides not matched to a gene: 14. CDR1 is MNHEY, CDR2 SVGAGI, per germline. The CDR3 length is 15 residues. CDR3 protein: CASSNGGNGGWIQYF. The CDR3 coding sequence is TGTGCCAGCAGTAACGGCGGGAACGGGGGGTGGATTCAGTACTTC.

The chain joins TRBV11-2 to TRBJ2-1, with 8 bases that match TRBD2. CDR3 length: 14 residues. CDR1 SGHAT and CDR2 FQNNGV come from the germline V gene. V trimming: 3 bases; J trimming: 6 bases; junction bases outside the gene matches: 4. CDR3 protein: CASSFSGIRNEQFF. The CDR3 nucleotides are TGTGCCAGCAGCTTTAGCGGGATACGCAATGAGCAGTTCTTC.

The gene calls are TRBV20-1 and TRBJ2-7; no clear D. V lost 5 bases, J lost 3 bases, and 8 bases lay in between. CDR1 is DFQATT and CDR2 is SNEGSKA in the germline V gene (reference sequence). The CDR3 spans 11 residues. CDR3 bases: TGCAGTGCTCTCGAGGACTACGAGCAGTACTTC. Translating gives CSALEDYEQYF.

The chain has TRBV5-1 and TRBJ2-5; 8 nucleotides match TRBD1. The end of the DNA is better explained by TRBJ2-7, so the J call may be wrong. CDR3 length: 16 amino acids. Germline assignment: CDR1 SGHRS and CDR2 YFSETQ. DNA of the CDR3: TGCGCCAGCAGCTCACTCCCGGGACAGGTAACCTACGAGCAGTACTTC. The encoded protein is CASSSLPGQVTYEQYF.

This chain connects TRBV28 to TRBJ1-5; TRBD1 matches 7 bases. The CDR3 covers 15 residues. In germline, CDR1 is MDHEN, CDR2 SYDVKM. V dropped 5 bases and J dropped 7; count of bases not matched to a gene: 11. In DNA, the CDR3 is TGTGCCAGCAGTCCCAGGGGGTCGGCCCCCCAGCCCCAGCATTTT. Its translation: CASSPRGSAPQPQHF.

The chain couples TRBV29-1 to TRBJ1-1, with TRBD1 matching over 8 bases. This CDR3 is 14 amino acids long. Germline V gene data show CDR1 as SQVTM and CDR2 as ANQGSEA. Trimming cost V 8 bases and J 3 bases; bases outside gene matches: 11. In DNA form, the CDR3 reads TGCAGCTTCATCAGGGGGCGTAGGGACACTGAAGCTTTCTTT. Encoded protein: CSFIRGRRDTEAFF.

The V gene is TRBV7-6, the J gene TRBJ1-2, with 7 bases lining up with TRBD1. V gave up 5 bases and J gave up 7 bases; unmatched junction bases: 13. This CDR3 is 15 amino acids long. The germline CDR1 and CDR2 sequences are SGHVS and FNYEAQ. This CDR3 is CASSLGTAHLSGYTF. CDR3 coding DNA: TGTGCCAGCAGCCTCGGGACAGCCCACCTCTCTGGCTACACCTTC.

Details on this clone: At the DNA level, this CDR3 is encoded by other sequences in the same sample as well. The CDR3 loop reads CASSSTWTGLNTGELFF. CDR3 DNA: TGTGCCAGCAGTTCCACCTGGACAGGATTGAACACCGGGGAGCTGTTTTTT. V is TRBV7-9 and J is TRBJ2-2; 7 nucleotides line up with TRBD1. CDR1 is SEHNR, CDR2 FQNEAQ, per germline (reference sequence). The CDR3 extends over 17 amino acids. Germline trimming cut 6 bases from V and 1 base from J; bases unmatched to any gene: 11.

CDR3 protein: CASSLSWTGGTEAFF. In DNA form, the CDR3 reads TGTGCCAGCAGCTTATCGTGGACGGGGGGCACTGAAGCTTTCTTT. The rearrangement joins TRBV7-2 to TRBJ1-1; possibly TRBD1 for D (5 bases). Trimming shortened V by 2 bases and J by 4 bases, and 14 bases separated the two germline ends. The CDR3 spans 15 residues. Germline CDR1 and CDR2: SGHTA and FQGNSA.